The 7 T cell receptor beta chains presented below share a single source sample, sequenced in a study of cytomegalovirus exposure and HLA in healthy donors (TCRdb year 2017). Library preparation employed the immunoSEQ multiplex PCR assay. The table comes from immuneACCESS by way of TCRdb, which keeps in-frame sequences with V and J called. Part of the clones is missing from these tables; in studies checked, under half for an unresolved V gene and the rest for unknown reasons. For this sample there are 120,000 to 150,000 clones; 87% appear just once. 4.5% of the sample rests with the top ten. The sample comprised PBMCs. Receptors were obtained from a man between 18 and 35 years old in good health and CMV-seropositive.

The chain couples TRBV5-6 to TRBJ1-1; D not certain. Germline-derived CDR1 and CDR2 are SGHDT and YYEEEE. Trimming shortened V by 3 bases and J by 7 bases, and 10 bases separated the two germline ends. This CDR3 spans 12 amino acids. CDR3 DNA sequence: TGTGCCAGCAGCTCGTTCTCTAATGAAGCTTTCTTT. Its protein product is CASSSFSNEAFF.

The chain employs TRBV18 and TRBJ1-6; D may be TRBD1 (6 bases). V dropped 5 bases and J dropped 7 bases, with 12 bases sitting between them. This CDR3 region has 14 residues. The germline gives CDR1 KGHSH, CDR2 LQKENI. CDR3 DNA sequence: TGTGCCAGCTCAGAGATGGGGGCGAATTCACCCCTCCACTTT. This encodes CASSEMGANSPLHF.

For the CDR3, the DNA is TGTGCCAGCAGAGGGACAGGGGGGGTCGAGCAGTACTTC. This codes for CASRGTGGVEQYF. V and J are TRBV7-9 and TRBJ2-7, with 11 bases lining up with TRBD1. The CDR3 has 13 amino acids. After removal of 6 bases from V and 6 bases from J, the junction contained 4 bases not matched to a gene. Germline values: CDR1 SEHNR, CDR2 FQNEAQ (reference sequence).

V and J are TRBV11-2 and TRBJ2-7, with a tentative D call TRBD1 (5 bases). The CDR3 totals 15 residues. Germline CDR1 reads SGHAT; CDR2 reads FQNNGV. Trimming took 5 bases from V and 3 from J, leaving 17 bases between them. This CDR3 reads CASSQHPGNNYEQYF. The CDR3 DNA follows: TGTGCCAGCAGCCAACATCCAGGGAACAACTACGAGCAGTACTTC.

The genes are TRBV19 and TRBJ2-7, with TRBD2 matching over 9 bases. V trimming: 10 bases; J trimming: 5 bases; junction bases outside the gene matches: 9. This CDR3 is 13 amino acids long. Per the germline V gene, CDR1 is LNHDA and CDR2 is SQIVND (reference sequence). CDR3 residues: CATQRTSAHEQYF. CDR3 DNA sequence: TGTGCCACTCAGCGGACTAGCGCTCACGAGCAGTACTTC.

The rearrangement joins TRBV4-1 to TRBJ2-5; D might be TRBD2 (6 bases). The V end lost 4 bases, the J end lost 4 bases, and 16 bases lay between the germline ends. Germline-derived CDR1 and CDR2 are MGHRA and YSYEKL. The CDR3 is made up of 15 amino acids. DNA for the CDR3: TGCGCCAGCAGCCGGGGTAGCGCGGGAAGAGAGACCCAGTACTTC. Protein product: CASSRGSAGRETQYF.

The chain has TRBV11-3 and TRBJ2-1; 8 bases fit TRBD2. This CDR3 is built from 15 residues. Germline V lookup: CDR1 SGHNT, CDR2 YENEEA. The ends lost 1 base at V and 2 bases at J; junction bases unmatched: 1. CDR3 protein: CASSLGGGPYNEQFF. In nucleotides, the CDR3 is TGTGCCAGCAGCTTAGGCGGGGGGCCCTACAATGAGCAGTTCTTC. The entire variable domain, with the rest obtained from reference TRBV11-3 and TRBJ2-1, is as follows: EAGVVQSPRYKIIEKKQPVAFWCNPISGHNTLYWYLQNLGQGPELLIRYENEEAVDDSQLPKDRFSAERLKGVDSTLKIQPAELGDSAVYLCASSLGGGPYNEQFFGPGTRLTVL.